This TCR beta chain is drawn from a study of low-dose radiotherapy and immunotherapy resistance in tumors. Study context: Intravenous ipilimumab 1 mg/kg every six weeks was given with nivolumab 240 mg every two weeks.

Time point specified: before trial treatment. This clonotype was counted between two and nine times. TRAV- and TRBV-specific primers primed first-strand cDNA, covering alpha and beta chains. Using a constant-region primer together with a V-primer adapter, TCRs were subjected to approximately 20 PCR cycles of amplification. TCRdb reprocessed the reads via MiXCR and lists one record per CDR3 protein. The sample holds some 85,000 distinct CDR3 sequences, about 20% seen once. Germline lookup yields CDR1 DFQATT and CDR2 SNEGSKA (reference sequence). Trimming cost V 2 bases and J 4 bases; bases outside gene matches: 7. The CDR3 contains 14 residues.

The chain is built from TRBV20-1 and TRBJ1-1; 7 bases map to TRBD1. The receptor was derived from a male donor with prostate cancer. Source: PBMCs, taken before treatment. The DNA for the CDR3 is TGCAGTGCTAGAAGACAGGGTCGGTCCACTGAAGCTTTCTTT. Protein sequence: CSARRQGRSTEAFF.